This record looks at one T cell receptor (beta chain) sequence and its context. The data belong to a study of blood T cell repertoires in COVID-19. For the study at large: Samples representing acute and convalescent COVID-19 were sourced from the United States, Italy and Spain.

Under the authors' procedure: Reference gene primer amplification gave estimated nucleated cell counts. Data came from immunoSEQ multiplex PCR; TCRdb stores just in-frame clones and leaves some out. D and trimming come from the DNA, and the V and J calls and clone size come from that table. The sample consists of roughly 100,000 clones, approximately 77% of them appearing once. Sequencing input: peripheral blood. This sequence was found in a woman aged 80 or over with acute or convalescent COVID-19.

In DNA form, the CDR3 reads TGTGCCTGGAGCCATGGACAGGGAGAAGGGGAGCAGTACTTC. It codes for CAWSHGQGEGEQYF. J is TRBJ2-7 and V is TRBV30, with 8 bases fitting TRBD1. With 3 bases clipped from V and 7 bases from J, the junction kept 11 bases outside the gene matches. Germline V gene lookup returns CDR1 GTSNPN and CDR2 SVGIG (reference sequence). There are 14 residues in the CDR3.